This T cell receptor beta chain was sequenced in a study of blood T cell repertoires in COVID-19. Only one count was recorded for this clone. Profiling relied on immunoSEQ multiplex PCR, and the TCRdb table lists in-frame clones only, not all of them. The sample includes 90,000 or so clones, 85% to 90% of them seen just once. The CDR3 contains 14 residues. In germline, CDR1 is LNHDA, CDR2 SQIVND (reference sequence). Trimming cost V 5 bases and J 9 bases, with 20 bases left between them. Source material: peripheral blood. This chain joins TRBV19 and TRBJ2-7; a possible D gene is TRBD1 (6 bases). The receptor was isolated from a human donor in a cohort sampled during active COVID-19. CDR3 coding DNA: TGTGCCAGTAGTCCGGGACAAGGGGCGAATGGGCAGTACTTC. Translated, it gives CASSPGQGANGQYF.